This note documents a single T cell receptor beta chain sequence. Its antigen remains unidentified. Assay used: immunoSEQ multiplex PCR; TCRdb lists only in-frame clones, some missing. The profile shows roughly 16,000 clones, about 80% of them singletons. Germline-derived CDR1 and CDR2 are MDHEN and SYDVKM. With 5 bases clipped from V and 3 bases from J, the junction kept 13 bases outside the gene matches. CDR3 length: 16 amino acids. The rectum was sampled with one to two pinch biopsies at colonoscopy. Controls: normal colonoscopy findings, no IBD within the following year. This sample is part of a study of pediatric ulcerative colitis. General study points: Two patients' blood samples yielded substantially fewer templates. Some T cells in rectal biopsies may come from blood, especially with overt colitis. All ulcerative colitis patients, but no controls, carried two rectal clonotypes.

The TCR was taken from a boy younger than 18 who was a control in a study of pediatric ulcerative colitis. The chain has TRBV28 and TRBJ2-7; 7 nucleotides agree with TRBD2. Sequencing was done on a sample of gut tissue. CDR3 coding DNA: TGTGCCAGCAGTCGGTACGCGACTAGCAGTCTCTACGAGCAGTACTTC. Translation: CASSRYATSSLYEQYF.